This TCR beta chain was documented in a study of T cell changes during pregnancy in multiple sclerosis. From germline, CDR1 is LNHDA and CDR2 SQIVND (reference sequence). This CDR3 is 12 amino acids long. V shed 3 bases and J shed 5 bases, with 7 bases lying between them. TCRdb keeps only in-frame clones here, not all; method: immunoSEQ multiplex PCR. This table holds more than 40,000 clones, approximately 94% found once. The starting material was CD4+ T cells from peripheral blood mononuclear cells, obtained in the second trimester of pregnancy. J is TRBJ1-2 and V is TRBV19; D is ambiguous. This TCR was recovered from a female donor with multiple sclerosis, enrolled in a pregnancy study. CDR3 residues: CASSIQRYGYTF. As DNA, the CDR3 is TGTGCCAGTAGTATTCAGCGGTATGGCTACACCTTC.